Each of the 22 T cell receptor beta chains below was sequenced from the same sample in a study of OX40 agonist ivuxolimab in advanced cancers. Profiling relied on immunoSEQ multiplex PCR, and the TCRdb table lists in-frame clones only, not all of them. The data contain about 47,000 clones, around four fifths of them singletons. Specimen: CD4+ or CD8+ T cells sorted from blood, collected in a trial of the OX40 agonist ivuxolimab. The receptors derive from an adult with an advanced solid tumor such as melanoma, head and neck, liver or kidney cancer.

J is TRBJ2-7 and V is TRBV25-1, with D hard to call. V shed 3 bases and J shed 3 bases, with 9 bases lying between them. Germline lookup yields CDR1 MGHDK and CDR2 SYGVNS. The length of the CDR3 is 13 residues. CDR3 amino acids: CASSDLAVYEQYF. The CDR3 nucleotides read TGTGCCAGCAGTGATTTGGCTGTCTACGAGCAGTACTTC.

The chain is built from TRBV2 and TRBJ2-7; 13 nucleotides agree with TRBD2. The trim removed 7 bases at V and 2 bases at J, leaving 8 bases unmatched. Germline CDR1 is SNHLY and CDR2 is FYNNEI. The CDR3 has 16 amino acids. The CDR3 sequence is CASKSGTSGTTYEQYF. CDR3 sequence (DNA): TGTGCCAGCAAATCCGGGACTAGCGGGACAACCTACGAGCAGTACTTC.

The rearrangement joins TRBV9 to TRBJ2-3, with 7 nucleotides matching TRBD1. Losses at the gene ends were 3 bases for V and 4 bases for J; bases not matched to a gene: 8. The germline V gene has CDR1 SGDLS and CDR2 YYNGEE. This CDR3 is built from 15 residues. The CDR3 protein is CASSALGQTPDTQYF. The CDR3 region has the DNA TGTGCCAGCAGCGCACTGGGACAGACCCCAGATACGCAGTATTTT.

This clone was seen many times. The chain couples TRBV6-1 to TRBJ1-1; a weak D match, TRBD1 (5 bases). V gave up 2 bases and J gave up 4 bases, with 5 bases separating them. Germline CDR1 MNHNS, CDR2 SASEGT. The CDR3 extends over 12 amino acids. In DNA, the CDR3 is TGTGCCAGCAGTGAAAGGGGCACTGAAGCTTTCTTT. It encodes CASSERGTEAFF.

The chain employs TRBV14 and TRBJ2-7; TRBD2 agrees at 7 bases. Germline CDR1 is SGHDN and CDR2 is FVKESK. The CDR3 totals 17 residues. V dropped 6 bases and J dropped 0; count of bases not matched to a gene: 14. The CDR3 DNA is TGTGCCAGCAGGCAGGAGATGACCCGGGACTACTCCTACGAGCAGTACTTC. It encodes CASRQEMTRDYSYEQYF.

The chain has TRBV7-9 and TRBJ2-1; 8 bases line up with TRBD2. V lost 1 base and J lost 8; bases outside the gene matches: 4. The CDR3 totals 14 residues. The V gene's germline CDR1 is SEHNR and CDR2 FQNEAQ (reference sequence). Written as DNA, the CDR3 is TGTGCCAGCAGCTTAGGGACTAGCCGCGATGAGCAGTTCTTC. This codes for CASSLGTSRDEQFF.

This clone is a singleton in its sample. The chain uses TRBV27 and TRBJ2-7, with D maybe TRBD2 (6 bases). Germline values: CDR1 MNHEY, CDR2 SMNVEV (reference sequence). The CDR3 is 14 amino acids. V was shortened by 2 bases and J by 5 bases, with 13 bases between the two germline ends. The CDR3 here is CASSLEGTLNEQYF. CDR3 in DNA: TGTGCCAGCAGTTTAGAAGGGACTTTAAACGAGCAGTACTTC.

This clone appeared a single time. The rearrangement links TRBV7-6 to TRBJ2-2, with 9 bases lining up with TRBD2. The CDR3 totals 16 residues. V was clipped by 4 bases and J by 4 bases; unmatched bases: 7. Germline V gene data show CDR1 as SGHVS and CDR2 as FNYEAQ. In nucleotides, the CDR3 is TGTGCCAGCAGCTCTGCGACTAGCGGATTCACCGGGGAGCTGTTTTTT. It translates to CASSSATSGFTGELFF.

The genes are TRBV7-9 and TRBJ2-5; D is perhaps TRBD2 (6 bases). Per the germline V gene, CDR1 is SEHNR and CDR2 is FQNEAQ (reference sequence). The length of the CDR3 is 13 residues. V lost 7 bases and J 4 bases, leaving 13 bases between the germline ends. CDR3 sequence: CASKRGSLETQYF. CDR3 bases: TGTGCCAGCAAACGGGGGTCTTTAGAGACCCAGTACTTC.

The V and J genes are TRBV30 and TRBJ2-7; D uncertain. The germline V gene has CDR1 GTSNPN and CDR2 SVGIG (reference sequence). Trimming stripped 0 bases from V and 4 bases from J, with 7 bases between. This CDR3 comprises 12 residues. For the CDR3, the DNA is TGTGCCTGGAGTGTTGTGTCATACGAGCAGTACTTC. It specifies CAWSVVSYEQYF.

The V gene is TRBV15, the J gene TRBJ2-1, with no clear D. The V gene's germline CDR1 is LNHNV and CDR2 YYDKDF (reference sequence). The CDR3 has 14 amino acids. The V end lost 0 bases, the J end lost 9 bases, and 12 bases lay between the germline ends. In DNA, the CDR3 is TGTGCCACCAGCAGAGATCTTGGTGTCAGTGAGCAGTTCTTC. This sequence encodes CATSRDLGVSEQFF.

This chain links TRBV27 with TRBJ2-7, with TRBD2 matching over 9 bases. The CDR3 contains 15 residues. V dropped 2 bases and J dropped 1; count of bases not matched to a gene: 3. CDR1 is MNHEY and CDR2 is SMNVEV in the germline V gene (reference sequence). The CDR3 region is CASSLGGGASYEQYF. CDR3 bases: TGTGCCAGCAGTTTAGGCGGGGGGGCTTCCTACGAGCAGTACTTC.

V is TRBV6-5 and J is TRBJ1-2, with no clear D. Germline-derived CDR1 and CDR2 are MNHEY and SVGAGI. V was cut by 2 bases and J by 2 bases, with 9 bases left in between. CDR3 length: 14 residues. CDR3 nucleotide sequence: TGTGCCAGCAGTTACGGGCAGCAAAACTATGGCTACACCTTC. Translating it yields CASSYGQQNYGYTF.

The chain uses TRBV30 and TRBJ2-2; the D gene is possibly TRBD1 (6 bases). Germline values: CDR1 GTSNPN, CDR2 SVGIG (reference sequence). Trimming shortened V by 4 bases and J by 3 bases, and 12 bases separated the two germline ends. This CDR3 spans 14 amino acids. CDR3 DNA sequence: TGTGCCTGGATCAGGGACACCTACACCGGGGAGCTGTTTTTT. Translated, it gives CAWIRDTYTGELFF.

The sample holds one count of this clone. The chain links TRBV15 to TRBJ2-3; no reliable D call. Germline-derived CDR1 and CDR2 are LNHNV and YYDKDF (reference sequence). The CDR3 consists of 15 residues. The V and J ends lost 5 bases and 0 bases respectively, with 12 bases between them. The CDR3 protein is CATSAGRGSTDTQYF. CDR3 sequence (DNA): TGTGCCACCAGCGCTGGGCGCGGTAGCACAGATACGCAGTATTTT.

This clone occurred once. The gene calls are TRBV7-9 and TRBJ2-2; D not certain. The CDR3 spans 13 residues. Germline V gene lookup returns CDR1 SEHNR and CDR2 FQNEAQ (reference sequence). V was clipped by 3 bases and J by 3 bases, with 5 bases between them. The CDR3 here is CASSFSDTGELFF. Here the CDR3 DNA reads TGTGCCAGCAGCTTCTCCGACACCGGGGAGCTGTTTTTT.

The chain is built from TRBV19 and TRBJ1-5, with D possibly being TRBD1 (5 bases). The CDR3 covers 12 residues. V gave up 11 bases and J gave up 7 bases, with 15 bases separating them. The germline gives CDR1 LNHDA, CDR2 SQIVND (reference sequence). CDR3 residues: CAAGGGGQPQHF. As DNA, the CDR3 is TGTGCCGCCGGTGGGGGTGGACAGCCCCAGCATTTT.

The chain recombines TRBV27 with TRBJ1-1; D perhaps matches TRBD1 (5 bases). V was pared by 6 bases and J by 0 bases, with 17 bases between. The CDR3 covers 16 residues. From germline, CDR1 is MNHEY and CDR2 SMNVEV (reference sequence). CDR3: CASSPLGGAVNTEAFF. The CDR3 coding sequence is TGTGCCAGCAGCCCCCTAGGAGGGGCGGTGAACACTGAAGCTTTCTTT.

This chain joins TRBV30 and TRBJ2-2; D is uncertain. CDR1 and CDR2 from the germline V gene are GTSNPN and SVGIG (reference sequence). The germline V and J ends were trimmed by 1 base and 4 bases, with 13 bases remaining between them. The CDR3 loop spans 15 amino acids. The CDR3 DNA is TGTGCCTGGAGTGACCCTCATAGGAGCACCGGGGAGCTGTTTTTT. Its protein product is CAWSDPHRSTGELFF.

The V call is TRBV19, the J call TRBJ1-5; no definite D call. CDR1 LNHDA and CDR2 SQIVND come from the germline V gene (reference sequence). V lost 2 bases, J lost 3 bases, and 14 bases lay in between. The CDR3 covers 16 residues. CDR3 region: CASSIYGLEHNQPQHF. CDR3 nucleotide sequence: TGTGCCAGTAGTATATATGGACTGGAGCACAATCAGCCCCAGCATTTT.

The chain is built from TRBV7-9 and TRBJ2-7, with no clear D. Germline values: CDR1 SEHNR, CDR2 FQNEAQ (reference sequence). The CDR3 has 16 amino acids. The germline V and J ends were trimmed by 4 bases and 0 bases, with 16 bases remaining between them. The CDR3 region is CASSSHLGASSYEQYF. Written as DNA, the CDR3 is TGTGCCAGCAGCTCCCACCTTGGTGCAAGCTCCTACGAGCAGTACTTC.

This chain connects TRBV18 to TRBJ2-1; possibly TRBD1 or TRBD2 for D (5 bases each). The V end lost 1 base, the J end lost 4 bases, and 17 bases lay between the germline ends. CDR1 KGHSH and CDR2 LQKENI come from the germline V gene. The CDR3 has 17 residues. The CDR3 protein is CASSPRPGPWAYNEQFF. The CDR3 DNA sequence: TGTGCCAGCTCACCACGTCCGGGGCCTTGGGCTTACAATGAGCAGTTCTTC.